This TCR beta chain was identified during a study of blood T cell repertoires in COVID-19. The overall study: Specimens from acute and convalescent COVID-19 originated in the United States, Italy and Spain. T cells, B-cell-depleted T cells, or PBMCs supplied cDNA or gDNA.

In the study's own analysis: By means of reference gene primer amplification, nucleated cell counts were estimated. The table came from immunoSEQ multiplex PCR; TCRdb's copy has only in-frame clones and leaves some out. The V and J calls and clone size were taken over from that table, and D and trimming were inferred from the DNA. The sample records tens of thousands of clones, around 85% being singletons. Trimming shortened V by 8 bases and J by 2 bases, and 10 bases separated the two germline ends. This CDR3 has 13 amino acids. Germline loops: CDR1 SQVTM, CDR2 ANQGSEA. This TCR was sampled from a human donor in a cohort sampled during active COVID-19. The specimen sequenced was peripheral blood. This chain connects TRBV29-1 to TRBJ2-6, with D maybe TRBD1 (6 bases). The CDR3 is CSPRTAGANVLTF. In DNA, the CDR3 is TGCAGCCCAAGGACAGCTGGGGCCAACGTCCTGACTTTC.